The rows below give T cell receptor beta chains drawn from one sample of a study of blood T cell repertoires in COVID-19. Measured with immunoSEQ multiplex PCR; TCRdb has only the in-frame clones, and not every one. This sample has roughly 150,000 clones, with around 90% found just once. Source material: peripheral blood. These receptors were taken from a human donor in a cohort sampled during active COVID-19. The CDR3 runs from the conserved cysteine through the conserved F or W. D genes are given only for firm matches. Part of the rows lack a size; the others show once, few, many or a class for expanded clones.

cdr3_nt	cdr3_aa	clone_size	v_call	j_call	d_call
TGTGCCAGCAGTCGACAAGGACTAGCGTACAATGAGCAGTTCTTC	CASSRQGLAYNEQFF	.	TRBV2	TRBJ2-1	TRBD2
TGTGCCAGCAGCTTGGGGGTACAGGGTAACACCGGGGAGCTGTTTTTT	CASSLGVQGNTGELFF	.	TRBV9	TRBJ2-2	.
TGTGCCAGCAGCTACAGGACTAGCGGGAGGAACACCGGGGAGCTGTTTTTT	CASSYRTSGRNTGELFF	.	TRBV5-6	TRBJ2-2	TRBD2
TGCGCCAGCAGCTTGGAGGCAGGGGGTGACACCGGGGAGCTGTTTTTT	CASSLEAGGDTGELFF	.	TRBV5-1	TRBJ2-2	TRBD1
TGTGCCAGCAGTTTTCCCAGGGTGCCCTACGAGCAGTACTTC	CASSFPRVPYEQYF	.	TRBV28	TRBJ2-7	.
TGTGCCAGCAGTGAACTGCCTAGCGGACCGACAGATACGCAGTATTTT	CASSELPSGPTDTQYF	once	TRBV2	TRBJ2-3	TRBD2
TGTGCCAGCACATTTGGGGACAGGGGCAAAAACATTCAGTACTTC	CASTFGDRGKNIQYF	.	TRBV6-5	TRBJ2-4	TRBD1
TGCGCCAGCAGCCCATCCGGGACAGCAAACACCGGGGAGCTGTTTTTT	CASSPSGTANTGELFF	.	TRBV5-1	TRBJ2-2	TRBD1
TGTGCCAGCAGTCCAGGGGGCGCCCGTGAAAAACTGTTTTTT	CASSPGGAREKLFF	few	TRBV28	TRBJ1-4	TRBD1
TGTGCCAGCAGCTCAGAGAGGGGGCTAGCGAACCAAGAGACCCAGTACTTC	CASSSERGLANQETQYF	.	TRBV7-9	TRBJ2-5	.
TGTGCCAGCAGCTTGGTTGGCAGGGGGCCCGGGGAGCTGTTTTTT	CASSLVGRGPGELFF	.	TRBV7-8	TRBJ2-2	TRBD1
TGTGCCAGCGCAGTTTCCCCATCCTACGAGCAGTACTTC	CASAVSPSYEQYF	.	TRBV2	TRBJ2-7	.
TGCGCCAGCAGCTTAAGTGGGGCAAGCACAGATACGCAGTATTTT	CASSLSGASTDTQYF	once	TRBV5-1	TRBJ2-3	.
TGTGCCAGCAGCCAGGGCGGGAGCCGGACCGGGGAGCTGTTTTTT	CASSQGGSRTGELFF	.	TRBV3-1/TRBV3-2	TRBJ2-2	TRBD2
TGTGCCAGCAGCCACGAAGGCGGGGGAGGGCCGGGGCCCTACGAGCAGTACTTC	CASSHEGGGGPGPYEQYF	.	TRBV4-2	TRBJ2-7	TRBD2
TGTGCCTGGAGTAAATCCTCTAGCGGGAGGACAGATACGCAGTATTTT	CAWSKSSSGRTDTQYF	.	TRBV30	TRBJ2-3	TRBD2
TGTGCCAGCAGCTTAGGCACTAGCGGGGGGGCCGGTTGGATGGAGACCCAGTACTTC	CASSLGTSGGAGWMETQYF	.	TRBV7-2	TRBJ2-5	TRBD2
TGTGCCAGCAGCTTCGGACAGGGCAATCAGCCCCAGCATTTT	CASSFGQGNQPQHF	.	TRBV7-2	TRBJ1-5	TRBD1
TGTGCCAGCAGCCGTTATACAGGGGGAGGCACAGATACGCAGTATTTT	CASSRYTGGGTDTQYF	once	TRBV7-3	TRBJ2-3	TRBD1
TGTGCCAGCAGCTTGTCCGACAGCCTATATGGCTACACCTTC	CASSLSDSLYGYTF	.	TRBV7-9	TRBJ1-2	.
TGTGCCAGCAGTTACTCGTATTCCAGGGATCAGCCCCAGCATTTT	CASSYSYSRDQPQHF	.	TRBV6-6	TRBJ1-5	.
TGTGCCAGCAGCCCGTTCGGACTAGCGGGCCATGAGCAGTTCTTC	CASSPFGLAGHEQFF	.	TRBV7-7	TRBJ2-1	TRBD2